This TCR beta chain is from a study of T-cell reconstitution after alpha-beta-depleted transplantation in children. Findings and limits, study-wide: T-cell counts and diversity at one year post-transplant came mainly from newly produced T cells. At day 60, the high TCRbeta diversity found in some patients originated from recipient T cells and thymic progenitors that had survived. As was reported, about two months after transplant, alpha-beta T cells came from several hundred expanded graft clones.

This clonotype has ten or more counts. As yet, its antigen is unknown. V shed 9 bases and J shed 4 bases, with 12 bases lying between them. CDR3 length: 12 amino acids. Unique molecular identifiers tagged the TCRbeta library. TCRdb ran MiXCR on the PCR reads and lists one entry per CDR3 protein. The sample yields 250,000 to 300,000 distinct CDR3 sequences, roughly 7.8% seen once. The TCR was taken from a female patient aged 2-15 years who had a stem cell transplant for Fanconi anemia, so the T cells may come from the graft donor. The chain combines TRBV12-3 or TRBV12-4 with TRBJ1-2; D is possibly TRBD1 (6 bases). The sequenced sample was peripheral blood, obtained 360 days after TCRalphabeta/CD19-depleted stem cell transplant. The CDR3 nucleotides are TGTGCCAGTGACCTCAGGGGCTATGGCTACACCTTC. It specifies CASDLRGYGYTF.